The clone carrying this T cell receptor beta chain has a count of ten or more. Its antigen is not identified. V lost 5 bases to trimming and J lost 5 bases; unmatched junction nucleotides: 3. The CDR3 loop spans 13 amino acids. Per the germline V gene, CDR1 is SEHNR and CDR2 is FQNEAQ (reference sequence). The data stem from a study of molecular identifiers for immune sequencing clone quantification. Study information: Four of five RNA aliquots from roughly 21,000 or 96,000 naive CD8 T cells were sequenced. Study observations and caveats: Underestimation of highly expanded clone sizes could arise where identical TCR molecules share a barcode. Effector cells kept over 99% of their molecules in clones above 20 RNA copies, while naive cells kept under 1% there.

TCRdb reanalysed the PCR reads using MiXCR and keeps one entry per CDR3 protein. This repertoire shows 37,000 or so distinct CDR3 sequences, around 18% found once; its top ten account for less than 9%. Sorting captured naive CD8 T cells as CD8+CD4-CCR7+CD45RA+. The chain is built from TRBV7-9 and TRBJ2-5, with 9 bases lining up with TRBD1. The receptor was isolated from a human donor in good health. Some libraries in this study had Jurkat cell RNA spiked in. The sequenced sample consisted of naive CD8+ T cells from blood, with Jurkat cell RNA spiked in. Sample subset: FACS-sorted CD8+CD4-CCR7+CD45RA+ naive T cells. In nucleotides, the CDR3 is TGTGCCAGCAGCCTCGACAGGGGGGAGACCCAGTACTTC. This codes for CASSLDRGETQYF.